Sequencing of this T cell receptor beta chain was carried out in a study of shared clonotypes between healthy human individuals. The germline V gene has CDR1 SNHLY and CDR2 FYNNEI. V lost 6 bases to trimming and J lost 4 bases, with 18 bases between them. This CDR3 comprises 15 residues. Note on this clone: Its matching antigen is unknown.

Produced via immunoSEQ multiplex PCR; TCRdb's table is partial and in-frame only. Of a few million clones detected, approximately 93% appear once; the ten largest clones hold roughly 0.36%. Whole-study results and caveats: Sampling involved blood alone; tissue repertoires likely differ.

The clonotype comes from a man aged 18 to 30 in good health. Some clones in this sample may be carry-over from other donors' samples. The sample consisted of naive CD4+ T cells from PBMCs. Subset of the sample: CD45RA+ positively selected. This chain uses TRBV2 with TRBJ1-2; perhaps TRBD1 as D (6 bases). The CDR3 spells CASSQSGGGLYGYTF. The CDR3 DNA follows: TGTGCCAGCAGCCAGTCGGGGGGGGGCCTCTATGGCTACACCTTC.